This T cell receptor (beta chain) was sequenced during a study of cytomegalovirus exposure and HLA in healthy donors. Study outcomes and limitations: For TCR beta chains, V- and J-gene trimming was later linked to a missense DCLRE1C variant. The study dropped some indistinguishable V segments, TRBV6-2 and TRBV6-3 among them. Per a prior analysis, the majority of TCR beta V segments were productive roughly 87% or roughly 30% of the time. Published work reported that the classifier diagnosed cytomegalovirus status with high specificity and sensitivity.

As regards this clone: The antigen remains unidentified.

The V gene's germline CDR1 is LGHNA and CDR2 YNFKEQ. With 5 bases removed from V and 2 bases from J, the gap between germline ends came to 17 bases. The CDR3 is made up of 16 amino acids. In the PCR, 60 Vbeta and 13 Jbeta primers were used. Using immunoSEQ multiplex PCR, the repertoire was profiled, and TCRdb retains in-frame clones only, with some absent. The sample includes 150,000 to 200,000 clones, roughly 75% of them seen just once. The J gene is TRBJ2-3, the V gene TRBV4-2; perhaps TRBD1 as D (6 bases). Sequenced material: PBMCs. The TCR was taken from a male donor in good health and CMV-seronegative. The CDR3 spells CASSSRQAAFTDTQYF. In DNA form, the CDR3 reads TGTGCCAGCAGCTCCCGACAGGCCGCCTTCACAGATACGCAGTATTTT.